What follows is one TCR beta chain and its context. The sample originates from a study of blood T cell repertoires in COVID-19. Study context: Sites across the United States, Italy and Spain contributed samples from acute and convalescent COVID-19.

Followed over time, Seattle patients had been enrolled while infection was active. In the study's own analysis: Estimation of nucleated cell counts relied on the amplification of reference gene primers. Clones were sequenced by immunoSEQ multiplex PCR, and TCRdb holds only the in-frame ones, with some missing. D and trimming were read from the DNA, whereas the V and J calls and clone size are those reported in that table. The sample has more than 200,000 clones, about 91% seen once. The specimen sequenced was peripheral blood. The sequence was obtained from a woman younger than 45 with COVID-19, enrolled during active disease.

CDR3 in amino acids: CASSQWGGEQYF. As DNA, the CDR3 is TGCGCCAGCAGCCAATGGGGGGGCGAGCAGTACTTC. The chain joins TRBV4-3 to TRBJ2-7; 7 bases are a match to TRBD2. J gave up 6 bases and V 2 bases, and 1 base lay outside the gene matches. The CDR3 is made up of 12 amino acids. Germline CDR1 and CDR2: LGHNA and YSLEER.